This TCR beta chain stems from a study of cytomegalovirus exposure and HLA in healthy donors. Primers included in the PCR were 60 Vbeta and 13 Jbeta primers. Assay used: immunoSEQ multiplex PCR; TCRdb lists only in-frame clones, some missing. The table has 200,000 to 250,000 clones, around 80% seen once. The CDR3 is 15 residues long. Germline CDR1 LGHNA, CDR2 YNFKEQ. V lost 0 bases, J lost 7 bases, and 10 bases lay in between. Unrecorded immune exposure was likely among donors, who were nominally healthy when sampled. J is TRBJ1-6 and V is TRBV4-2; D perhaps matches TRBD1 (5 bases). The sequenced sample was PBMCs. The source of this sequence is a male donor in good health and CMV-seronegative. The chain's CDR3 is CASSQENRMNSPLHF. In nucleotides, the CDR3 is TGTGCCAGCAGCCAAGAAAACAGGATGAATTCACCCCTCCACTTT.